The 21 T cell receptor beta chains below were found in one sample sequenced in a study of blood T cell repertoires in COVID-19. Method: immunoSEQ multiplex PCR; TCRdb's copy keeps in-frame clones and lacks some. The repertoire includes 150,000 or so clones, 86% of them detected once, and roughly 7% sits in the top ten. The sequenced sample was peripheral blood. The receptors were gathered from a man between 45 and 60 years old with active or convalescent COVID-19.

V is TRBV5-4 and J is TRBJ2-3, with 14 bases identical to TRBD2. The CDR3 runs 16 residues. Germline V gene data show CDR1 as SGHNT and CDR2 as YYREEE (reference sequence). After removal of 4 bases from V and 6 bases from J, the junction contained 7 bases not matched to a gene. The CDR3, as DNA: TGTGCCAGCAGCCAAGGGACTAGCGGGAGACCCGATACGCAGTATTTT. Protein product: CASSQGTSGRPDTQYF.

This chain uses TRBV10-3 with TRBJ2-5, with 9 bases aligning to TRBD1. The trim removed 5 bases at V and 4 bases at J, leaving 8 bases unmatched. The CDR3 has 15 residues. Germline assignment: CDR1 ENHRY and CDR2 SYGVKD. CDR3 sequence reads: CAISTRDRERETQYF. The CDR3 nucleotides are TGTGCCATCAGTACCCGGGACAGGGAACGAGAGACCCAGTACTTC.

The chain couples TRBV27 to TRBJ2-7, with 7 positions matching TRBD1. The ends lost 5 bases at V and 4 bases at J; junction bases unmatched: 5. The V gene's germline CDR1 is MNHEY and CDR2 SMNVEV (reference sequence). The CDR3 has 13 amino acids. The CDR3 reads CASSPGTAYEQYF. CDR3 coding DNA: TGTGCCAGCAGTCCCGGGACAGCTTACGAGCAGTACTTC.

V gene TRBV11-3 combines with J gene TRBJ2-2, with a tentative D call TRBD1 (7 bases). Per the germline V gene, CDR1 is SGHNT and CDR2 is YENEEA. This CDR3 spans 15 amino acids. V lost 5 bases and J 4 bases, leaving 14 bases between the germline ends. Written as DNA, the CDR3 is TGTGCCAGCAGCCCAAACAGGGGAGGCACCGGGGAGCTGTTTTTT. Its translation is CASSPNRGGTGELFF. Variable domain in full (rest from reference TRBV11-3 and TRBJ2-2): EAGVVQSPRYKIIEKKQPVAFWCNPISGHNTLYWYLQNLGQGPELLIRYENEEAVDDSQLPKDRFSAERLKGVDSTLKIQPAELGDSAVYLCASSPNRGGTGELFFGEGSRLTVL.

The chain recombines TRBV28 with TRBJ2-5, with 11 bases aligning to TRBD1. V was clipped by 3 bases and J by 7 bases; unmatched bases: 7. The CDR3 is 15 amino acids. The germline gives CDR1 MDHEN, CDR2 SYDVKM. The CDR3 here is CASSLRTGGKGTQYF. DNA of the CDR3: TGTGCCAGCAGTTTGAGGACAGGGGGCAAGGGGACCCAGTACTTC. The variable domain in full, with the rest retrieved from reference TRBV28 and TRBJ2-5, is DVKVTQSSRYLVKRTGEKVFLECVQDMDHENMFWYRQDPGLGLRLIYFSYDVKMKEKGDIPEGYSVSREKKERFSLILESASTNQTSMYLCASSLRTGGKGTQYFGPGTRLLVL.

This chain connects TRBV4-3 to TRBJ2-5; D gene ambiguous. V was clipped by 4 bases and J by 2 bases, with 14 bases between them. Germline CDR1 and CDR2: LGHNA and YSLEER. This CDR3 contains 15 residues. The CDR3 region has the DNA TGCGCCAGCAGCCTTGAGCATAGAGATCAAGAGACCCAGTACTTC. It yields the protein CASSLEHRDQETQYF.

The chain carries TRBV30 and TRBJ2-5; D might be TRBD1 (6 bases). The CDR3 runs 15 residues. The ends were cut back, 4 bases at V and 4 bases at J, with 19 bases in the middle. Per germline, CDR1 GTSNPN and CDR2 SVGIG (reference sequence). CDR3 nucleotide sequence: TGTGCCTGGATAGGGGGAAGGGCCCGGGGAGAGACCCAGTACTTC. Encoded protein: CAWIGGRARGETQYF.

The chain couples TRBV9 to TRBJ1-3, with D perhaps TRBD1 (6 bases). The CDR3 totals 14 residues. CDR1 is SGDLS, CDR2 YYNGEE, per germline. With 4 bases removed from V and 4 bases from J, the gap between germline ends came to 12 bases. DNA for the CDR3: TGTGCCAGCAGCCGACAGGCGCAAGGAAACACCATATATTTT. It encodes CASSRQAQGNTIYF.

This clone was counted once. V is TRBV29-1 and J is TRBJ1-1, with D tentatively TRBD1 (6 bases). V lost 4 bases and J 1 base, leaving 7 bases between the germline ends. The V gene's germline CDR1 is SQVTM and CDR2 ANQGSEA. This CDR3 contains 12 residues. The CDR3 bases are TGCAGCGTTGGGGGACAGAACACTGAAGCTTTCTTT. This sequence encodes CSVGGQNTEAFF.

In regard to this clone: Relative to the germline gene, one junction end is altered; a read error may explain this. The chain carries TRBV7-7 and TRBJ2-7; tentative D call: TRBD2 (6 bases). Germline CDR1 reads SSHAT; CDR2 reads FNYEAQ (reference sequence). This CDR3 spans 14 amino acids. DNA for the CDR3: TGTGCTAGCAGCCCGGGAGAGTGGTCCTACGAGCAGTACTTC. It translates to CASSPGEWSYEQYF.

There are a few counts of this clone. The chain carries TRBV27 and TRBJ2-2; 8 bases agree with TRBD1. The CDR3 is 13 amino acids. After removal of 6 bases from V and 7 bases from J, the junction contained 4 bases not matched to a gene. CDR1 and CDR2 from the germline V gene are MNHEY and SMNVEV (reference sequence). CDR3: CASRRTGIGELFF. The DNA for the CDR3 is TGTGCCAGCAGGCGGACAGGGATCGGGGAGCTGTTTTTT.

The rearrangement links TRBV5-1 to TRBJ2-5; 8 nucleotides match TRBD1. The V gene's germline CDR1 is SGHRS and CDR2 YFSETQ. V lost 4 bases to trimming and J lost 5 bases; unmatched junction nucleotides: 7. The CDR3 loop spans 14 amino acids. CDR3 region: CASSIGQGLETQYF. In DNA form, the CDR3 reads TGCGCCAGCAGCATAGGACAGGGTCTGGAGACCCAGTACTTC.

The chain recombines TRBV11-2 with TRBJ2-1; D might be TRBD2 (5 bases). Germline-derived CDR1 and CDR2 are SGHAT and FQNNGV. V was pared by 6 bases and J by 3 bases, with 9 bases between. CDR3 size: 13 residues. CDR3: CASRRAVYNEQFF. The DNA for the CDR3 is TGTGCCAGCAGGAGAGCGGTCTACAATGAGCAGTTCTTC.

The chain couples TRBV4-2 to TRBJ2-3; 11 bases line up with TRBD2. Germline CDR1 reads LGHNA; CDR2 reads YNFKEQ. J gave up 6 bases and V 1 base, and 12 bases lay outside the gene matches. The CDR3 is 18 amino acids. CDR3 DNA: TGTGCCAGCAGCCAAGTTGCCGGGACTAGCGGCACGGGCGATACGCAGTATTTT. Protein: CASSQVAGTSGTGDTQYF.

This rearrangement joins TRBV5-6 to TRBJ1-5; D is undetermined. The germline CDR1 and CDR2 sequences are SGHDT and YYEEEE. This CDR3 comprises 14 residues. The V gene lost 0 bases and the J gene lost 11 bases, with 15 bases spanning the gap. This chain's CDR3 is CASSLAAGVSAQHF. The CDR3 bases are TGTGCCAGCAGCTTGGCGGCGGGTGTGTCGGCCCAGCATTTT.

The chain has TRBV6-2 or TRBV6-3 and TRBJ2-3, with 8 positions matching TRBD1. Trimming cost V 5 bases and J 6 bases; bases outside gene matches: 13. The CDR3 contains 16 residues. Germline V gives CDR1 MNHEY, CDR2 SVGEGT. The CDR3, as DNA: TGTGCCAGCAGTCTCGGACAGGGACCAGTGAGCGATACGCAGTATTTT. Its protein is CASSLGQGPVSDTQYF.

V and J are TRBV7-2 and TRBJ2-2; 8 bases are a match to TRBD1. Germline V gives CDR1 SGHTA, CDR2 FQGNSA. V was pared by 5 bases and J by 5 bases, with 7 bases of the junction left unmatched. The CDR3 is 15 amino acids. CDR3 region: CASSPRTGPTGELFF. In DNA form, the CDR3 reads TGTGCCAGCAGCCCACGGACAGGGCCAACCGGGGAGCTGTTTTTT.

This chain joins TRBV7-3 and TRBJ1-2, with 9 bases fitting TRBD1. The ends lost 3 bases at V and 4 bases at J; junction bases unmatched: 9. Germline V lookup: CDR1 SGHTA, CDR2 FQGTGA. This CDR3 is built from 16 residues. CDR3 region: CASSFDGQGRGYGYTF. CDR3 nucleotides: TGTGCCAGCAGCTTTGATGGACAGGGGAGAGGCTATGGCTACACCTTC.

This chain connects TRBV5-4 to TRBJ2-4; TRBD1 is a possible D gene (5 bases). V was clipped by 4 bases and J by 3 bases, with 11 bases between them. This CDR3 contains 14 residues. The germline V gene encodes CDR1 SGHNT and CDR2 YYREEE (reference sequence). CDR3 sequence reads: CASSPDRYKNIQYF. As DNA, the CDR3 is TGTGCCAGCAGCCCCGACAGATACAAAAACATTCAGTACTTC.

This chain joins TRBV12-3 or TRBV12-4 and TRBJ1-2; 10 bases are a match to TRBD1. This CDR3 is built from 13 residues. The V segment lost 6 bases and the J segment 5 bases; nucleotides outside the gene matches: 3. The CDR3 protein is CASSRQGAYGYTF. Here the CDR3 DNA reads TGTGCCAGCAGCCGACAGGGGGCGTATGGCTACACCTTC.

V is TRBV2 and J is TRBJ1-3; TRBD1 matches at 7 bases. The CDR3 spans 15 residues. Germline values: CDR1 SNHLY, CDR2 FYNNEI. With 6 bases clipped from V and 1 base from J, the junction kept 6 bases outside the gene matches. The CDR3 is CASRAGGSSGNTIYF. The CDR3 DNA sequence: TGTGCCAGCAGAGCAGGGGGATCATCTGGAAACACCATATATTTT.